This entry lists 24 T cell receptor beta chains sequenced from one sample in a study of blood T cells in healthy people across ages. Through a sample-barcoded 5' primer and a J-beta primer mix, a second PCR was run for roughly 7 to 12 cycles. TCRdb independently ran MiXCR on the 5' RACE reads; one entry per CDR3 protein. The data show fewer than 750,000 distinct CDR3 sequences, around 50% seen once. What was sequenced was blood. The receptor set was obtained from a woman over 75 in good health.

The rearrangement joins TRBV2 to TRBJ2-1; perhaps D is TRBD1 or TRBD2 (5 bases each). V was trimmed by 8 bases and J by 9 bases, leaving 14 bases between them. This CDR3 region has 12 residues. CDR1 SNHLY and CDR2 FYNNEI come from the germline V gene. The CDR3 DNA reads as TGTGCCAGCGAGGGACCCGGGACTGAGCAGTTCTTC. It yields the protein CASEGPGTEQFF.

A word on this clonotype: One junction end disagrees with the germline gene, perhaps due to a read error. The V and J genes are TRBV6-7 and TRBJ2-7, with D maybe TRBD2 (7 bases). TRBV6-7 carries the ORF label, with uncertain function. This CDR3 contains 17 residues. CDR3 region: CASSYSAGAWIVNEQYF. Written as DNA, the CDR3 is TGTGCTAGCAGTTACTCTGCGGGGGCCTGGATCGTCAACGAGCAGTACTTC.

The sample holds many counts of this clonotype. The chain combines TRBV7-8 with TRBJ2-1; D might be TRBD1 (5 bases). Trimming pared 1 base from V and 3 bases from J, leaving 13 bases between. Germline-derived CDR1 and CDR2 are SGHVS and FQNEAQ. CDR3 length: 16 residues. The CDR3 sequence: CASSLGAAGFYNEQFF. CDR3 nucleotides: TGTGCCAGCAGCTTAGGTGCGGCAGGGTTCTACAATGAGCAGTTCTTC.

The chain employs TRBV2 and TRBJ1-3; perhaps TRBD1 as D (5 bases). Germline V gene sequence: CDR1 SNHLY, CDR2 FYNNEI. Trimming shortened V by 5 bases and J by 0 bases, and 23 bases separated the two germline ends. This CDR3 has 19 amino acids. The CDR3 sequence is CASSLRGSPAGPSGNTIYF. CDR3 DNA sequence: TGTGCCAGCAGTTTAAGGGGCAGCCCAGCCGGGCCCTCTGGAAACACCATATATTTT.

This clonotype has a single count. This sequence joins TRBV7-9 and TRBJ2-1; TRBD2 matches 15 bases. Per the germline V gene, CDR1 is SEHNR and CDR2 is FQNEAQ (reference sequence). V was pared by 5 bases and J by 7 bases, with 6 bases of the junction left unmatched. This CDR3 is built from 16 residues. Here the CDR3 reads CASSPRTSGRVNEQFF. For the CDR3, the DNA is TGTGCCAGCAGCCCAAGGACTAGCGGGAGGGTTAATGAGCAGTTCTTC.

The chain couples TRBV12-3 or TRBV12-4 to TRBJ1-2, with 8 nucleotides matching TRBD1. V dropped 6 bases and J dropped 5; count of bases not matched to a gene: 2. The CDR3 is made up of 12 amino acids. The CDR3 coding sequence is TGTGCCAGCAGGCAGGGGGCTTATGGCTACACCTTC. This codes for CASRQGAYGYTF.

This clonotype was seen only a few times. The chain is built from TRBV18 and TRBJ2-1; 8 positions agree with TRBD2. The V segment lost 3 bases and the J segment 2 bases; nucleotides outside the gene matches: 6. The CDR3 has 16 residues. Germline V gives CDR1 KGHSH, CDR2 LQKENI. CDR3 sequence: CASSPPSGGAYNEQFF. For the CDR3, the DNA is TGTGCCAGCTCACCTCCCTCCGGGGGGGCCTACAATGAGCAGTTCTTC.

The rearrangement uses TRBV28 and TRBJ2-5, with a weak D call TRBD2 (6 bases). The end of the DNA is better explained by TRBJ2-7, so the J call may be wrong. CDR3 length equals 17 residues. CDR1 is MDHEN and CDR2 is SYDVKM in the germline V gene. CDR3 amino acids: CASSAPILAMPTYEQYF. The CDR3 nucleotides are TGTGCCAGCAGTGCCCCCATCCTAGCGATGCCTACCTACGAGCAGTACTTC.

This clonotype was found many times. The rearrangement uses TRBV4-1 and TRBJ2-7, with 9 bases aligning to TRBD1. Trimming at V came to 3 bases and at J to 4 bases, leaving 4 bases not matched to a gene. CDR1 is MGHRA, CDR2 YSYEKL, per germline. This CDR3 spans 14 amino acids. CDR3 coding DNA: TGCGCCAGCAGCCATGGGGACAGGGTTTACGAGCAGTACTTC. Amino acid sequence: CASSHGDRVYEQYF.

As DNA, the CDR3 is TGTGCCAGCAGCTTAGACGGTGCCGGGAACCGTGGCTACACCTTC. It is translated as CASSLDGAGNRGYTF. The chain carries TRBV7-8 and TRBJ1-2; D gene uncertain. This CDR3 spans 15 amino acids. Germline CDR1 and CDR2: SGHVS and FQNEAQ. V was pared by 1 base and J by 7 bases, with 16 bases between.

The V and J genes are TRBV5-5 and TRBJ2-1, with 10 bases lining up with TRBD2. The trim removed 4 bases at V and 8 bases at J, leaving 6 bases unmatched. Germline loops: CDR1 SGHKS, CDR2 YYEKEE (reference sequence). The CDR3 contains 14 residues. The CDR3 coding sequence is TGTGCCAGCAGCAATGGACTAGCGGCCTATGAGCAGTTCTTC. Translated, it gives CASSNGLAAYEQFF.

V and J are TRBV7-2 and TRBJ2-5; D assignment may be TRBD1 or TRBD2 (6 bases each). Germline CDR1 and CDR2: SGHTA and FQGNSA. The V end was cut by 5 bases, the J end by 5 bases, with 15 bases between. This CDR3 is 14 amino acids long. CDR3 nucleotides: TGTGCCAGCAGCCCACAAGGGGGGTTTGAGACCCAGTACTTC. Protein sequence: CASSPQGGFETQYF.

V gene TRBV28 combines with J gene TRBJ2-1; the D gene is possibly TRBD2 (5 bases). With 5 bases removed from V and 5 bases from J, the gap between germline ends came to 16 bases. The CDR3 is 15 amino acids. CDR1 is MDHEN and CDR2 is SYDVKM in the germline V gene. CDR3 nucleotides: TGTGCCAGCAGTCTACAGACTATGGTCGACAATGAGCAGTTCTTC. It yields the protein CASSLQTMVDNEQFF.

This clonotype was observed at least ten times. CDR3 region: CATSNTDRGNQPQHF. CDR3 sequence (DNA): TGTGCCACCAGCAACACGGACAGGGGCAATCAGCCCCAGCATTTT. The chain combines TRBV15 with TRBJ1-5; TRBD1 matches 8 bases. V gave up 4 bases and J gave up 2 bases; unmatched junction bases: 4. The CDR3 has 15 residues. The germline V gene has CDR1 LNHNV and CDR2 YYDKDF (reference sequence).

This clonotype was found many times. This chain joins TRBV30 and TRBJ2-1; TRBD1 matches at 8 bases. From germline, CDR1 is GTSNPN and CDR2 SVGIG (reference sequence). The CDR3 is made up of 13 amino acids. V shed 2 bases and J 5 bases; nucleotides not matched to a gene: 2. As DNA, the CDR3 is TGTGCCTGGAGTCGGGGACAGGACAATGAGCAGTTCTTC. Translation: CAWSRGQDNEQFF. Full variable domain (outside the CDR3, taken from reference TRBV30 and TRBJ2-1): SQTIHQWPATLVQPVGSPLSLECTVEGTSNPNLYWYRQAAGRGLQLLFYSVGIGQISSEVPQNLSASRPQDRQFILSSKKLLLSDSGFYLCAWSRGQDNEQFFGPGTRLTVL.

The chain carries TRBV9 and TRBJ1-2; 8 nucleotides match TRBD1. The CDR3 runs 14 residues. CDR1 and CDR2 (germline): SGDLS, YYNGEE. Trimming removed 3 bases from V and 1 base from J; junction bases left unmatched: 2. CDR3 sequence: CASSGQGINYGYTF. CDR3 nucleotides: TGTGCCAGCAGCGGACAGGGGATTAACTATGGCTACACCTTC.

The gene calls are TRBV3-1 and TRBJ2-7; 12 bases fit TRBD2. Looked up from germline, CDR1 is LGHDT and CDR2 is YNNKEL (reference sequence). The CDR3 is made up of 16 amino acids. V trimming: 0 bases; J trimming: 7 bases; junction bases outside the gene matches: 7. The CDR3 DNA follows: TGTGCCAGCAGCCAAGATCTGGCTAGCGGGAGGGGAGAGCAGTACTTC. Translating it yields CASSQDLASGRGEQYF.

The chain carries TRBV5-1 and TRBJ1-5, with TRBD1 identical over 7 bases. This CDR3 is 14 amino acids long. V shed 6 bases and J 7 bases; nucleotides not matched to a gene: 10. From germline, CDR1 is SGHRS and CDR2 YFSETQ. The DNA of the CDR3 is TGCGCCAGCACTGAGCAGGGGGGAAGGCAGCCCCAGCATTTT. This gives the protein CASTEQGGRQPQHF.

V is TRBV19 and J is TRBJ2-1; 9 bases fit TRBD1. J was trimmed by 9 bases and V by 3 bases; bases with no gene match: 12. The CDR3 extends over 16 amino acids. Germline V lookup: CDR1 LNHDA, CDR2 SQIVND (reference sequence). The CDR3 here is CASSMGPGQGAFEQFF. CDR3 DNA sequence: TGTGCCAGTAGTATGGGCCCGGGACAGGGAGCCTTTGAGCAGTTCTTC.

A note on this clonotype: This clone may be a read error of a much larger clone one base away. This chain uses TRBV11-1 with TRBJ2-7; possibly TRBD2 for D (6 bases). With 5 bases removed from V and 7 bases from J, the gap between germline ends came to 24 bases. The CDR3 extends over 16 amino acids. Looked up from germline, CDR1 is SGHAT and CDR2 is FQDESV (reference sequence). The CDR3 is CASSNYGAGSYNEQYF. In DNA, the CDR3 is TGTGCCAGCAGCAACTATGGAGCGGGCTCCTACAATGAGCAGTACTTC.

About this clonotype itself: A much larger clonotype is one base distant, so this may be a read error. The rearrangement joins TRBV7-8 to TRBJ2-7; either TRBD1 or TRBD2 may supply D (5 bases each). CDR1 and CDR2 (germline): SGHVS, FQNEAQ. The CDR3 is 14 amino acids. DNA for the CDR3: TGTGCCGGCAGCTTAATGCAGGGAGCCTACGAGCAGTACTTC. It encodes CAGSLMQGAYEQYF.

This CDR3 is CASFPGQGDNEQFF. The DNA for the CDR3 is TGCGCCAGCTTCCCGGGACAGGGAGACAATGAGCAGTTCTTC. V and J are TRBV5-1 and TRBJ2-1, with TRBD1 matching 9 bases. This CDR3 contains 14 residues. The J segment lost 5 bases and the V segment lost 7 bases, leaving 7 bases of the junction unmatched. Per the germline V gene, CDR1 is SGHRS and CDR2 is YFSETQ.

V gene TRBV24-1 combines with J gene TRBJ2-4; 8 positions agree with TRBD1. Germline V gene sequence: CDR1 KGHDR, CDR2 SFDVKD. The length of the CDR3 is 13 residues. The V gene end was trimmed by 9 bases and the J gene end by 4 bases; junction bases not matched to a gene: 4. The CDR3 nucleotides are TGTGCCACCGAGGGACAGGAAAAAAACATTCAGTACTTC. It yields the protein CATEGQEKNIQYF.

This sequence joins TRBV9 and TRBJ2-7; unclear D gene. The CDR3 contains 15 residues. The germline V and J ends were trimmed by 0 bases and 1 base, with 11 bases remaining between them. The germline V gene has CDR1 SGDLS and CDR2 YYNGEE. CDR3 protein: CASSVGGSQSYEQYF. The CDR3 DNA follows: TGTGCCAGCAGCGTAGGGGGTTCGCAATCCTACGAGCAGTACTTC.